This is a list of T cell receptor beta chains from one sample in a study of regulatory T cells in long-lasting Graves disease. TCRdb recomputed calls from the multiplex PCR reads with MiXCR, one row per CDR3 protein. Of about 440,000 distinct CDR3 sequences in the sample, 15% to 20% were seen once. These data also formed part of another study, on T cells in Graves' hyperthyroidism and ophthalmopathy.

This specimen was peripheral blood mononuclear cells (PBMCs), taken at new diagnosis, from a patient treated with antithyroid drugs. The receptors come from a woman aged 18-29 years with Graves disease. CDR3s include the opening cysteine and the closing phenylalanine or tryptophan. The D gene is left open where the match is weak. Rows give clone size only sometimes, using once, few, many, or a class for an expanded clone.

J gene	clone size	D gene	V gene	CDR3 protein	CDR3 DNA
TRBJ2-7	NA	NA	TRBV27	CASSYQGIGAEQYF	TGTGCCAGCAGTTATCAGGGTATAGGGGCCGAGCAGTACTTC
TRBJ2-1	NA	NA	TRBV20-1	CSARVAVSSYNEQFF	TGCAGTGCTAGAGTTGCGGTCAGCTCCTACAATGAGCAGTTCTTC
TRBJ2-2	many	TRBD1	TRBV20-1	CSARAPLIQTGGGGELFF	TGCAGTGCTAGAGCTCCCCTAATCCAGACAGGGGGGGGCGGGGAGCTGTTTTTT
TRBJ2-3	many	TRBD2	TRBV3-1	CASSPTRTSGSADTQYF	TGTGCCAGCAGCCCGACCCGGACTAGCGGGAGCGCAGATACGCAGTATTTT
TRBJ1-4	few	NA	TRBV5-1	CASSTSGDTTNEKLFF	TGCGCCAGCAGCACTTCAGGGGACACAACTAATGAAAAACTGTTTTTT
TRBJ2-1	many	TRBD2	TRBV5-8	CASSFGAGVIYNEQFF	TGTGCCAGCAGCTTCGGAGCGGGAGTGATCTACAATGAGCAGTTCTTC
TRBJ1-2	few	NA	TRBV5-1	CASSLGPGPDGYTF	TGCGCCAGCAGCTTGGGGCCAGGGCCCGATGGCTACACCTTC
TRBJ2-1	NA	TRBD2	TRBV18	CASSPKTSGRTAEEQFF	TGTGCCAGCTCACCAAAGACTAGCGGGAGGACCGCGGAGGAGCAGTTCTTC
TRBJ1-3	NA	NA	TRBV20-1	CSAPRMGSGNTIYF	TGCAGTGCTCCTCGCATGGGCTCTGGAAACACCATATATTTT
TRBJ2-3	many	NA	TRBV7-8	CASSWQGGPVSQYF	TGTGCCAGCAGCTGGCAGGGGGGGCCCGTATCGCAGTATTTT
TRBJ2-1	NA	TRBD2	TRBV27	CASSSLLSGRAYNEQFF	TGTGCCAGCAGTTCCCTACTTAGCGGGAGGGCCTACAATGAGCAGTTCTTC
TRBJ1-1	many	NA	TRBV7-2	CASSPTLGIEAFF	TGTGCCAGCAGCCCTACGTTGGGGATTGAAGCTTTCTTT
TRBJ1-4	few	NA	TRBV4-3	CASSQDRIGDEKLFF	TGCGCCAGCAGCCAAGATAGGATAGGGGATGAAAAACTGTTTTTT
TRBJ2-7	many	NA	TRBV12-5	CASGSRAGEQYF	TGTGCTAGTGGGAGCCGGGCGGGCGAGCAGTACTTC
TRBJ2-6	few	NA	TRBV11-2	CASSPRNSGANVLTF	TGTGCCAGCAGCCCCCGGAACTCTGGGGCCAACGTCCTGACTTTC
TRBJ2-3	NA	NA	TRBV5-6	CASSLGAFPDTQYF	TGTGCCAGCAGCTTGGGAGCGTTCCCAGATACGCAGTATTTT
TRBJ2-7	many	NA	TRBV20-1	CSASLGDGNEQYF	TGCAGTGCTAGCCTCGGAGACGGTAACGAGCAGTACTTC
TRBJ2-7	NA	TRBD2	TRBV4-3	CASSQDYASGSYEQYF	TGCGCCAGCAGCCAAGATTACGCTAGCGGGAGTTACGAGCAGTACTTC
TRBJ1-1	many	NA	TRBV20-1	CSGGEDPNTEAFF	TGCAGTGGGGGGGAAGACCCGAACACTGAAGCTTTCTTT
TRBJ1-1	NA	NA	TRBV7-2	CASGLGYIEGKAFF	TGTGCCAGCGGCTTGGGTTACATTGAGGGAAAAGCTTTCTTT
TRBJ1-6	few	TRBD1	TRBV27	CASSLRQGLLFPLHF	TGTGCCAGCAGTTTACGACAGGGACTGCTCTTCCCCCTCCACTTT
TRBJ2-6	NA	TRBD1	TRBV6-1	CASSETGAGANVLTF	TGTGCCAGCAGTGAGACAGGGGCTGGGGCCAACGTCCTGACTTTC
TRBJ1-3	NA	NA	TRBV7-8	CASSLAVPVSGNTIYF	TGTGCCAGCAGCTTAGCCGTTCCCGTCTCTGGAAACACCATATATTTT
TRBJ2-1	NA	NA	TRBV28	CASSESASSYNEQFF	TGTGCCAGCAGCGAAAGCGCTAGCTCCTACAATGAGCAGTTCTTC
TRBJ2-1	many	NA	TRBV27	CASSLSELNEQFF	TGTGCCAGCAGCCTTAGCGAGCTTAATGAGCAGTTCTTC
TRBJ2-5	many	NA	TRBV6-2/TRBV6-3	CASSYSILFQETQYF	TGTGCCAGCAGTTACTCGATACTATTTCAAGAGACCCAGTACTTC
TRBJ2-1	many	TRBD2	TRBV7-7	CASSLAFGLAGDNEQFF	TGTGCTAGCAGCTTAGCGTTCGGACTAGCTGGTGACAATGAGCAGTTCTTC
TRBJ2-3	many	TRBD2	TRBV11-2	CASSTRGSFADTQYF	TGTGCCAGCAGCACCCGCGGGAGTTTCGCAGATACGCAGTATTTT
TRBJ2-1	few	NA	TRBV12-3/TRBV12-4	CASSPEGRSYNEQFF	TGTGCCAGCAGTCCCGAGGGGCGCAGCTACAATGAGCAGTTCTTC
TRBJ2-2	NA	NA	TRBV7-9	CASSQVAAGELFF	TGTGCCAGCAGCCAAGTTGCGGCCGGGGAGCTGTTTTTT
TRBJ1-1	NA	TRBD1	TRBV12-3/TRBV12-4	CASSSDRVDTEAFF	TGTGCCAGCAGTTCTGACAGGGTAGACACTGAAGCTTTCTTT
TRBJ1-3	NA	NA	TRBV15	CATSREQSSGNTIYF	TGTGCCACCAGCAGAGAACAGAGCTCTGGAAACACCATATATTTT
TRBJ2-3	many	TRBD1	TRBV2	CASKKDRGRADTQYF	TGTGCCAGCAAAAAGGACAGGGGCAGGGCAGATACGCAGTATTTT
TRBJ2-2	NA	NA	TRBV5-1	CASSLRQTGGSGELFF	TGCGCCAGCAGCTTGAGACAGACAGGAGGTTCCGGGGAGCTGTTTTTT
TRBJ1-6	NA	NA	TRBV7-8	CASSSRDGNNSPLHF	TGTGCCAGCAGCTCCCGGGACGGAAATAATTCACCCCTCCACTTT
TRBJ2-6	few	NA	TRBV20-1	CSARDHRGSGANVLTF	TGCAGTGCTAGAGACCACCGGGGCTCTGGGGCCAACGTCCTGACTTTC
TRBJ1-5	NA	NA	TRBV27	CASSLVFQGPQPQHF	TGTGCCAGCAGTTTAGTTTTCCAGGGGCCTCAGCCCCAGCATTTT
TRBJ2-2	NA	NA	TRBV7-3	CASSVSGRGTGELFF	TGTGCCAGCAGCGTCTCCGGCCGGGGCACCGGGGAGCTGTTTTTT
TRBJ1-2	few	NA	TRBV20-1	CSARQAYGYTF	TGCAGTGCTAGACAGGCCTATGGCTACACCTTC
TRBJ1-1	many	NA	TRBV3-1	CASSQKTAWTEAFF	TGTGCCAGCAGCCAAAAGACAGCTTGGACTGAAGCTTTCTTT
TRBJ2-5	many	TRBD1	TRBV27	CASSLVQGAVGETQYF	TGTGCCAGCAGTTTAGTCCAGGGGGCGGTTGGAGAGACCCAGTACTTC
TRBJ2-1	many	TRBD2	TRBV28	CASSKLALSYNEQFF	TGTGCCAGCAGCAAACTAGCGCTTTCCTACAATGAGCAGTTCTTC
TRBJ2-7	few	TRBD1	TRBV2	CASRETGTSYEQYF	TGTGCCAGCAGGGAGACAGGGACCTCCTACGAGCAGTACTTC
TRBJ2-1	few	NA	TRBV18	CASSPSGPSSYNEQFF	TGTGCCAGCTCACCCTCCGGACCTAGCTCCTACAATGAGCAGTTCTTC
TRBJ1-2	many	TRBD1	TRBV2	CASRRTGNADGYTF	TGTGCCAGCAGGAGGACAGGGAATGCGGATGGCTACACCTTC
TRBJ1-1	few	NA	TRBV19	CASRGRDFTEAFF	TGTGCCAGCCGGGGGCGGGACTTCACTGAAGCTTTCTTT
TRBJ2-7	NA	TRBD1	TRBV6-9	CASSYLMTGSSTRSSYEQYF	TGTGCCAGCAGTTACTTGATGACAGGGAGTTCGACCAGGAGCTCCTACGAGCAGTACTTC